These 28 T cell receptor beta chains share one sample of origin, sequenced in a study of post-analysis software for immune sequencing data. TCR beta libraries were prepared from cDNA with unique molecular identifiers. TCRdb recomputed calls from the PCR reads with MiXCR, one row per CDR3 protein. The sample includes fewer than 600,000 distinct CDR3 sequences, roughly 46% of them seen just once. Their target antigens are unknown. Study results and caveats: Patients carried 5 or 6 TRBV segments more frequently than controls did, and TRBV5-6, TRBV5-1 and TRBV20-1 were among them.

Sequenced input: blood. The source of these receptors is a girl aged 10-17 years with multiple sclerosis.

This chain's CDR3 is CSAPSDRVNGYTF. CDR3 bases: TGCAGTGCCCCCAGCGACAGGGTGAATGGCTACACCTTC. The rearrangement links TRBV20-1 to TRBJ1-2; TRBD1 aligns across 7 bases. Germline V lookup: CDR1 DFQATT, CDR2 SNEGSKA (reference sequence). The ends lost 6 bases at V and 6 bases at J; junction bases unmatched: 10. CDR3 length equals 13 residues.

The chain joins TRBV11-2 to TRBJ2-3; 9 bases match TRBD1. Trimming cost V 5 bases and J 3 bases; bases outside gene matches: 9. CDR3 size: 16 residues. Looked up from germline, CDR1 is SGHAT and CDR2 is FQNNGV. This CDR3 reads CASSGPGTGSTDTQYF. The CDR3 region has the DNA TGTGCCAGCAGCGGACCCGGGACAGGGTCGACAGATACGCAGTATTTT.

J is TRBJ1-2 and V is TRBV5-5; 9 nucleotides match TRBD1. The CDR3 spans 16 residues. Per the germline V gene, CDR1 is SGHKS and CDR2 is YYEKEE (reference sequence). J gave up 4 bases and V 0 bases, and 7 bases lay outside the gene matches. Here the CDR3 DNA reads TGTGCCAGCAGCTTGGACCCCGGACAGGGGTTCTATGGCTACACCTTC. Its protein product is CASSLDPGQGFYGYTF.

J is TRBJ1-2 and V is TRBV10-3; 9 bases fit TRBD1. The CDR3 has 14 amino acids. Losses at the gene ends were 6 bases for V and 4 bases for J; bases not matched to a gene: 6. Germline V lookup: CDR1 ENHRY, CDR2 SYGVKD. CDR3 DNA: TGTGCCATCAGCCCCGACAGGGGGGTCTATGGCTACACCTTC. Amino acid sequence: CAISPDRGVYGYTF.

The chain carries TRBV20-1 and TRBJ2-2, with TRBD2 matching over 12 bases. J lost 4 bases, V lost 3 bases, and 9 bases had no gene match. The germline V gene encodes CDR1 DFQATT and CDR2 SNEGSKA (reference sequence). This CDR3 region has 17 residues. The DNA for the CDR3 is TGCAGTGCTAGCGGGGCACTAGCGGGAGGTTTCACCGGGGAGCTGTTTTTT. Protein sequence: CSASGALAGGFTGELFF.

The V call is TRBV20-1, the J call TRBJ2-3; 8 bases are shared with TRBD2. This CDR3 spans 14 amino acids. The ends lost 3 bases at V and 4 bases at J; junction bases unmatched: 6. The V gene's germline CDR1 is DFQATT and CDR2 SNEGSKA (reference sequence). CDR3 sequence reads: CSARRAGEADTQYF. CDR3 nucleotides: TGCAGTGCTAGGCGAGCGGGAGAGGCAGATACGCAGTATTTT.

The gene calls are TRBV20-1 and TRBJ2-1; TRBD2 matches 10 bases. The V gene's germline CDR1 is DFQATT and CDR2 SNEGSKA (reference sequence). J was trimmed by 6 bases and V by 4 bases; bases with no gene match: 6. The CDR3 covers 14 residues. DNA of the CDR3: TGCAGTGCTACGCTAGCGGGAGTCCCCAATGAGCAGTTCTTC. Its translation: CSATLAGVPNEQFF.

The V call is TRBV11-2, the J call TRBJ2-7; 7 bases are shared with TRBD1. The CDR3 sequence is 14 residues long. V lost 8 bases, J lost 6 bases, and 13 bases stayed unmatched. CDR1 SGHAT and CDR2 FQNNGV come from the germline V gene. The CDR3 nucleotides read TGTGCCAGCGGCCGGGGACAGTTAACTTGCGAGCAGTACTTC. Its protein product is CASGRGQLTCEQYF.

V gene TRBV10-3 combines with J gene TRBJ1-1; 7 positions agree with TRBD1. V lost 6 bases to trimming and J lost 8 bases; unmatched junction nucleotides: 9. CDR3 size: 13 residues. The germline V gene has CDR1 ENHRY and CDR2 SYGVKD. The CDR3 spells CAIRSDREVEAFF. DNA for the CDR3: TGTGCCATCAGATCCGACAGGGAAGTCGAAGCTTTCTTT.

The V gene is TRBV20-1, the J gene TRBJ2-1; maybe TRBD2 (7 bases). The V gene lost 3 bases and the J gene lost 3 bases, with 12 bases spanning the gap. CDR1 and CDR2 (germline): DFQATT, SNEGSKA (reference sequence). The length of the CDR3 is 14 residues. CDR3 coding DNA: TGCAGTGCTAGTTGGGGGGGCCACTACAATGAGCAGTTCTTC. Amino acid sequence: CSASWGGHYNEQFF.

The chain is built from TRBV5-1 and TRBJ2-7, with D possibly TRBD1 on 5 matching bases. The germline V gene encodes CDR1 SGHRS and CDR2 YFSETQ. V dropped 0 bases and J dropped 0 bases, with 13 bases sitting between them. This CDR3 region has 16 residues. In nucleotides, the CDR3 is TGCGCCAGCAGCTTGGAAGGGGTCAAGAGCTCCTACGAGCAGTACTTC. This encodes CASSLEGVKSSYEQYF.

The V call is TRBV20-1, the J call TRBJ1-5, with D uncertain. From germline, CDR1 is DFQATT and CDR2 SNEGSKA (reference sequence). Trimming took 3 bases from V and 4 from J, leaving 13 bases between them. CDR3 length: 14 amino acids. The CDR3 loop is CSASYQILNQPQHF. The CDR3, as DNA: TGCAGTGCTAGCTACCAGATTTTAAATCAGCCCCAGCATTTT.

This chain uses TRBV29-1 with TRBJ1-2; D may be TRBD1 (6 bases). Trimming shortened V by 4 bases and J by 4 bases, and 10 bases separated the two germline ends. Germline lookup yields CDR1 SQVTM and CDR2 ANQGSEA. CDR3 length equals 12 residues. The DNA of the CDR3 is TGCAGCGTTGGGGGGCAGGGCTATGGCTACACCTTC. This sequence encodes CSVGGQGYGYTF.

The count of this clonotype is one. The V gene is TRBV20-1, the J gene TRBJ2-1; TRBD1 matches at 7 bases. Looked up from germline, CDR1 is DFQATT and CDR2 is SNEGSKA (reference sequence). Trimming took 6 bases from V and 8 from J; bases not matched to a gene: 13. CDR3 length: 14 residues. CDR3 in amino acids: CSASDREVGYEQFF. The DNA of the CDR3 is TGCAGTGCCTCCGACAGGGAAGTAGGCTATGAGCAGTTCTTC.

The chain links TRBV15 to TRBJ1-2; D is uncertain. V lost 4 bases and J 1 base, leaving 7 bases between the germline ends. The CDR3 length is 13 residues. CDR1 and CDR2 from the germline V gene are LNHNV and YYDKDF (reference sequence). CDR3 DNA: TGTGCCACCAGCATAGGTCTTAACTATGGCTACACCTTC. This gives the protein CATSIGLNYGYTF.

This clonotype was counted a few times. V gene TRBV9 combines with J gene TRBJ2-7; D tentatively fits TRBD1 or TRBD2 (6 bases each). The V and J ends lost 4 bases and 2 bases respectively, with 19 bases between them. The CDR3 is 16 amino acids. Germline V gene sequence: CDR1 SGDLS, CDR2 YYNGEE. The chain's CDR3 is CASSRQGGQIPYEQYF. CDR3 nucleotides: TGTGCCAGCAGCCGGCAGGGAGGACAGATACCCTACGAGCAGTACTTC.

The rearrangement links TRBV5-1 to TRBJ2-1; no definite D call. The V gene lost 3 bases and the J gene lost 7 bases, with 5 bases spanning the gap. CDR3 size: 11 residues. Germline CDR1 reads SGHRS; CDR2 reads YFSETQ. CDR3 protein: CASSYTNEQFF. CDR3 DNA sequence: TGCGCCAGCAGCTACACGAATGAGCAGTTCTTC.

This clonotype has just a few counts. The chain employs TRBV5-1 and TRBJ2-5, with TRBD2 identical over 10 bases. V gave up 0 bases and J gave up 4 bases; unmatched junction bases: 12. The germline V gene has CDR1 SGHRS and CDR2 YFSETQ. This CDR3 contains 18 residues. The CDR3 protein is CASSLGASGSVSLETQYF. CDR3 sequence (DNA): TGCGCCAGCAGCTTGGGAGCTAGCGGGAGCGTCTCACTAGAGACCCAGTACTTC.

The V gene is TRBV5-1, the J gene TRBJ2-3; TRBD2 aligns across 7 bases. The CDR3 extends over 15 amino acids. J lost 6 bases, V lost 1 base, and 8 bases had no gene match. CDR1 SGHRS and CDR2 YFSETQ come from the germline V gene. The CDR3 nucleotides read TGCGCCAGCAGCTTGACTAGCGACCCTCGGGATACGCAGTATTTT. It yields the protein CASSLTSDPRDTQYF. Drawing the rest from reference TRBV5-1 and TRBJ2-3, the complete variable domain is KAGVTQTPRYLIKTRGQQVTLSCSPISGHRSVSWYQQTPGQGLQFLFEYFSETQRNKGNFPGRFSGRQFSNSRSEMNVSTLELGDSALYLCASSLTSDPRDTQYFGPGTRLTVL.

The chain recombines TRBV6-1 with TRBJ2-3; 12 bases are a match to TRBD1. This CDR3 contains 16 residues. Trimming removed 6 bases from V and 4 bases from J; junction bases left unmatched: 8. Germline V gene data show CDR1 as MNHNS and CDR2 as SASEGT. The CDR3 nucleotides are TGTGCCAGCAGAGAATTTGGGACAGGGGGCGCAGATACGCAGTATTTT. This gives the protein CASREFGTGGADTQYF.

This chain uses TRBV5-1 with TRBJ2-7; D not certain. V shed 4 bases and J shed 6 bases, with 14 bases lying between them. The germline V gene encodes CDR1 SGHRS and CDR2 YFSETQ. The CDR3 spans 13 residues. CDR3 nucleotide sequence: TGCGCCAGCAGCCCAAACACTCGCTTCGAGCAGTACTTC. Translating it yields CASSPNTRFEQYF.

This clonotype showed up just a few times. The chain combines TRBV12-3 or TRBV12-4 with TRBJ2-3, with 13 bases matching TRBD2. V shed 6 bases, J shed 4 bases, and the junction held 4 bases outside the gene matches. The CDR3 runs 15 residues. The CDR3 is CASSGLAGEPDTQYF. The CDR3 nucleotides are TGTGCCAGCAGCGGACTAGCGGGAGAGCCAGATACGCAGTATTTT.

The gene calls are TRBV7-9 and TRBJ2-6; D gene uncertain. This CDR3 is built from 15 residues. Germline V gene lookup returns CDR1 SEHNR and CDR2 FQNEAQ (reference sequence). The V end lost 3 bases, the J end lost 0 bases, and 6 bases lay between the germline ends. The DNA of the CDR3 is TGTGCCAGCAGCTTCGTACCCTCTGGGGCCAACGTCCTGACTTTC. It yields the protein CASSFVPSGANVLTF.

V gene TRBV5-1 combines with J gene TRBJ2-1; perhaps TRBD2 as D (7 bases). Germline CDR1 is SGHRS and CDR2 is YFSETQ. V was trimmed by 3 bases and J by 5 bases, leaving 18 bases between them. CDR3 size: 16 residues. This CDR3 is CASSSALGGGNNEQFF. The CDR3 DNA follows: TGCGCCAGCAGCTCTGCCCTAGGGGGAGGGAACAATGAGCAGTTCTTC. The complete variable domain, with remaining parts taken from reference TRBV5-1 and TRBJ2-1, reads KAGVTQTPRYLIKTRGQQVTLSCSPISGHRSVSWYQQTPGQGLQFLFEYFSETQRNKGNFPGRFSGRQFSNSRSEMNVSTLELGDSALYLCASSSALGGGNNEQFFGPGTRLTVL.

This clonotype was seen a few times. The genes are TRBV4-1 and TRBJ2-5; possibly TRBD1 for D (5 bases). Germline lookup yields CDR1 MGHRA and CDR2 YSYEKL. The CDR3 has 15 residues. V was shortened by 1 base and J by 5 bases, with 14 bases between the two germline ends. The CDR3 bases are TGCGCCAGCAGCCAAGTCCCGACTGGACACGAGACCCAGTACTTC. It is translated as CASSQVPTGHETQYF.

The rearrangement uses TRBV29-1 and TRBJ2-3; 12 bases are shared with TRBD2. The CDR3 runs to 16 residues. CDR1 is SQVTM and CDR2 is ANQGSEA in the germline V gene. The ends lost 7 bases at V and 5 bases at J; junction bases unmatched: 13. CDR3 region: CSATRLAGAGGDTQYF. The CDR3, as DNA: TGCAGCGCTACTCGACTAGCGGGAGCGGGAGGAGATACGCAGTATTTT.

This clonotype was observed once. The gene calls are TRBV28 and TRBJ2-1; perhaps TRBD1 as D (6 bases). CDR3 length: 15 residues. Germline assignment: CDR1 MDHEN and CDR2 SYDVKM. V was trimmed by 6 bases and J by 4 bases, leaving 16 bases between them. This CDR3 reads CASSPPFQGYNEQFF. The CDR3 DNA is TGTGCCAGCAGCCCCCCATTTCAGGGGTACAATGAGCAGTTCTTC.

This clonotype appeared a few times. This rearrangement joins TRBV27 to TRBJ2-7, with TRBD1 identical over 9 bases. CDR3 size: 18 residues. Germline values: CDR1 MNHEY, CDR2 SMNVEV (reference sequence). V shed 3 bases and J 1 base; nucleotides not matched to a gene: 13. For the CDR3, the DNA is TGTGCCAGCAGTTTCTCCTACAGGGGGCGGGAATGGTCCTACGAGCAGTACTTC. Its protein product is CASSFSYRGREWSYEQYF.